These 19 T cell receptor beta chains came from one sample sequenced in a study of T cell changes during pregnancy in multiple sclerosis. Only in-frame clones appear in the TCRdb table, and some are missing; sequencing was by immunoSEQ multiplex PCR. The sample yields some 60,000 clones, roughly 90% seen once. Here the sequenced sample was peripheral blood, taken after pregnancy. These TCRs come from a female donor with multiple sclerosis, enrolled in a pregnancy study.

This sequence joins TRBV5-1 and TRBJ2-1; possible D gene TRBD1, 5 bases. The germline V gene encodes CDR1 SGHRS and CDR2 YFSETQ. The CDR3 covers 15 residues. Trimming cost V 2 bases and J 9 bases, with 18 bases left between them. CDR3 bases: TGCGCCAGCAGCTTCACCCCCAGGGAATGGGCTGAGCAGTTCTTC. It specifies CASSFTPREWAEQFF.

This chain uses TRBV7-2 with TRBJ2-4; 11 nucleotides match TRBD2. Unmatched junction bases numbered 16, after V lost 5 bases and J lost 4 bases. Germline V gives CDR1 SGHTA, CDR2 FQGNSA. The CDR3 runs to 19 residues. The CDR3 nucleotides read TGTGCCAGCAGCCTACACGTACTAGCGGGGGCCTCATCAAAAAACATTCAGTACTTC. This codes for CASSLHVLAGASSKNIQYF.

This chain connects TRBV19 to TRBJ1-1; 7 nucleotides agree with TRBD1. The CDR3 runs 13 residues. Trimming at V came to 9 bases and at J to 2 bases, leaving 6 bases not matched to a gene. Germline V lookup: CDR1 LNHDA, CDR2 SQIVND (reference sequence). The CDR3, as DNA: TGTGCCAGCGGGGACAGCAGAAACACTGAAGCTTTCTTT. Its translation: CASGDSRNTEAFF.

The chain combines TRBV28 with TRBJ1-2, with D possibly matching TRBD1 (6 bases). The CDR3 loop spans 12 amino acids. The germline V gene has CDR1 MDHEN and CDR2 SYDVKM. Trimming took off 6 bases at V and 5 bases at J, with 10 bases between the two ends. The CDR3: CASRPTGYGYTF. In nucleotides, the CDR3 is TGTGCCAGCAGACCCACAGGGTATGGCTACACCTTC.

As for this clone: This sample also contains other DNA sequences that code for the same CDR3. The V and J genes are TRBV9 and TRBJ2-7; D is possibly TRBD2 (6 bases). The CDR3 has 14 amino acids. V was clipped by 0 bases and J by 2 bases, with 9 bases between them. Germline CDR1 and CDR2: SGDLS and YYNGEE. In DNA, the CDR3 is TGTGCCAGCAGCGTAGGAGGAGGGACCTACGAGCAGTACTTC. As protein: CASSVGGGTYEQYF.

This clone was picked up one time. The chain employs TRBV19 and TRBJ1-1, with D unclear. The germline V gene encodes CDR1 LNHDA and CDR2 SQIVND (reference sequence). The CDR3 extends over 15 amino acids. V shed 0 bases and J shed 5 bases, with 13 bases lying between them. This CDR3 reads CASSIDVVEGTEAFF. Here the CDR3 DNA reads TGTGCCAGTAGTATAGATGTTGTAGAGGGAACTGAAGCTTTCTTT.

In its sample, this clone was seen once. V and J are TRBV19 and TRBJ2-2; TRBD1 agrees at 7 bases. CDR3 length equals 15 residues. Per germline, CDR1 LNHDA and CDR2 SQIVND (reference sequence). With V trimmed by 4 bases and J by 1 base, 3 bases remained unmatched. CDR3 nucleotide sequence: TGTGCCAGTAGTACTGACAGGGTGAACACCGGGGAGCTGTTTTTT. Translating gives CASSTDRVNTGELFF.

The chain uses TRBV2 and TRBJ1-2; 9 bases agree with TRBD1. The junction had 6 bases not matched to a gene; V was cut back by 6 bases and J by 4 bases. The V gene's germline CDR1 is SNHLY and CDR2 FYNNEI. This CDR3 contains 14 residues. This chain's CDR3 is CASRGTGWLYGYTF. In DNA, the CDR3 is TGTGCCAGCAGGGGGACAGGGTGGCTCTATGGCTACACCTTC. Together with reference TRBV2 and TRBJ1-2, the CDR3 gives the full variable domain: EPEVTQTPSHQVTQMGQEVILRCVPISNHLYFYWYRQILGQKVEFLVSFYNNEISEKSEIFDDQFSVERPDGSNFTLKIRSTKLEDSAMYFCASRGTGWLYGYTFGSGTRLTVV.

The rearrangement uses TRBV11-2 and TRBJ1-2; D uncertain. Germline V lookup: CDR1 SGHAT, CDR2 FQNNGV. The CDR3 is 14 residues long. V lost 5 bases and J lost 6, with 16 bases in between. CDR3 in DNA: TGTGCCAGCAGCCTGAATGGGCCGCGGGATGGCTACACCTTC. Protein: CASSLNGPRDGYTF.

J is TRBJ1-2 and V is TRBV5-1, with 8 positions matching TRBD1. The V segment lost 1 base and the J segment 4 bases; nucleotides outside the gene matches: 3. CDR3 length equals 14 residues. The germline CDR1 and CDR2 sequences are SGHRS and YFSETQ. In DNA form, the CDR3 reads TGCGCCAGCAGCTTGCTTGGACAGGGCTATGGCTACACCTTC. It is translated as CASSLLGQGYGYTF.

V is TRBV7-2 and J is TRBJ2-7, with 8 bases identical to TRBD2. The CDR3 has 15 amino acids. V gave up 2 bases and J gave up 0 bases; unmatched junction bases: 3. Germline lookup yields CDR1 SGHTA and CDR2 FQGNSA. CDR3 residues: CASSLQAGDSYEQYF. The DNA for the CDR3 is TGTGCCAGCAGCTTACAAGCGGGGGACTCCTACGAGCAGTACTTC.

For this clone: One end of the junction does not line up with germline, which may come from a read error. J is TRBJ2-2 and V is TRBV7-7, with a weak D call TRBD2 (5 bases). From germline, CDR1 is SSHAT and CDR2 FNYEAQ (reference sequence). This CDR3 contains 14 residues. The CDR3 DNA reads TGTGCTAGCAGCCCAGCGATCGGGGCCGGGGAGCTGTTTTTT. Amino acid sequence: CASSPAIGAGELFF.

The J gene is TRBJ1-1, the V gene TRBV5-1; D might be TRBD1 (6 bases). The CDR3 runs to 13 residues. Germline V lookup: CDR1 SGHRS, CDR2 YFSETQ. The germline V and J ends were trimmed by 7 bases and 1 base, with 11 bases remaining between them. The chain's CDR3 is CASHRDPNTEAFF. CDR3 nucleotides: TGCGCCAGCCACAGGGACCCGAACACTGAAGCTTTCTTT.

The chain carries TRBV5-8 and TRBJ1-1; no firm D call. The germline V gene has CDR1 SGHTS and CDR2 YDEGEE. There are 16 residues in the CDR3. Trimming shortened V by 0 bases and J by 4 bases, and 16 bases separated the two germline ends. The CDR3 region is CASSLGRFLDPTEAFF. The CDR3 region has the DNA TGTGCCAGCAGCTTGGGACGTTTCCTAGATCCCACTGAAGCTTTCTTT.

The chain carries TRBV7-9 and TRBJ1-2; no reliable D call. Trimming took off 0 bases at V and 4 bases at J, with 12 bases between the two ends. Germline lookup yields CDR1 SEHNR and CDR2 FQNEAQ (reference sequence). The CDR3 covers 15 residues. CDR3 sequence reads: CASSLAFRLSYGYTF. The CDR3 DNA is TGTGCCAGCAGCTTAGCGTTTCGACTCAGCTATGGCTACACCTTC.

Only a few counts were recorded for this clone. The chain combines TRBV7-9 with TRBJ1-2; D is undetermined. Between the trimmed V and J ends, which lost 5 bases and 1 base, there was a span of 20 bases. Per the germline V gene, CDR1 is SEHNR and CDR2 is FQNEAQ (reference sequence). The CDR3 totals 17 residues. The CDR3 region has the DNA TGTGCCAGCAGCCCGACCGGGCGGTTCGGACTTAACTATGGCTACACCTTC. Protein sequence: CASSPTGRFGLNYGYTF.

The chain uses TRBV6-1 and TRBJ1-3; D unclear. V gave up 2 bases and J gave up 15 bases, with 17 bases separating them. The CDR3 spans 13 residues. Germline CDR1 is MNHNS and CDR2 is SASEGT. The CDR3 here is CASSEFLAVNGYF. CDR3 coding DNA: TGTGCCAGCAGTGAATTTCTGGCGGTCAATGGATATTTT.

The genes are TRBV4-1 and TRBJ2-7; 9 nucleotides line up with TRBD1. Germline trimming cut 1 base from V and 2 bases from J; bases unmatched to any gene: 3. The germline V gene has CDR1 MGHRA and CDR2 YSYEKL. The CDR3 runs 15 residues. CDR3 in amino acids: CASSQGQGVAYEQYF. In DNA form, the CDR3 reads TGCGCCAGCAGCCAAGGACAGGGGGTGGCCTACGAGCAGTACTTC.

The chain joins TRBV7-2 to TRBJ2-7, with 9 nucleotides matching TRBD1. The CDR3 is made up of 14 amino acids. V was clipped by 5 bases and J by 2 bases; unmatched bases: 4. Germline lookup yields CDR1 SGHTA and CDR2 FQGNSA. DNA of the CDR3: TGTGCCAGCAGCCCCGGACAGGGGCCCTACGAGCAGTACTTC. It encodes CASSPGQGPYEQYF.